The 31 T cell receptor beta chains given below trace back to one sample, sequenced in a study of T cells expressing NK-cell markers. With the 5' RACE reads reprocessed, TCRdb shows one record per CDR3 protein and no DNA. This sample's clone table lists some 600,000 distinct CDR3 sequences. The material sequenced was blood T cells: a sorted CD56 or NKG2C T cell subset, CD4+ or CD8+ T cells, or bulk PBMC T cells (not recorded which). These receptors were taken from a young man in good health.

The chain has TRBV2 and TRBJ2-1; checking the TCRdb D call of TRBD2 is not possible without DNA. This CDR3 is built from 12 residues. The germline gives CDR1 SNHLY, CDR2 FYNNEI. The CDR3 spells CATGLDYNEQFF.

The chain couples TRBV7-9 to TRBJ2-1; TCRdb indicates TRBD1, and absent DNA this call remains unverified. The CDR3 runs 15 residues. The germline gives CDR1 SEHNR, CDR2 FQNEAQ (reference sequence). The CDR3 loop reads CASSSGQGESNEQFF.

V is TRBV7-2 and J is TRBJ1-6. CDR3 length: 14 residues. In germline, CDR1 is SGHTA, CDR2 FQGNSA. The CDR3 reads CASSLGANNSPLHF.

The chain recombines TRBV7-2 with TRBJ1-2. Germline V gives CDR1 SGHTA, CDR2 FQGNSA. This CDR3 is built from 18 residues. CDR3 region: CASSPRPISLDSLYGYTF.

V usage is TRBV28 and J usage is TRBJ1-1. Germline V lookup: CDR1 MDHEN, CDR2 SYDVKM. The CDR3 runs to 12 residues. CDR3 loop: CASSFPMREAFF. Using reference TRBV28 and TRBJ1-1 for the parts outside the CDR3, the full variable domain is DVKVTQSSRYLVKRTGEKVFLECVQDMDHENMFWYRQDPGLGLRLIYFSYDVKMKEKGDIPEGYSVSREKKERFSLILESASTNQTSMYLCASSFPMREAFFGQGTRLTVV.

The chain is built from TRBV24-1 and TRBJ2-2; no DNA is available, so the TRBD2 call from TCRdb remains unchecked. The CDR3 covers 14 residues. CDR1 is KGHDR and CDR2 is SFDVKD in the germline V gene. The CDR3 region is CATALGGRAGELFF.

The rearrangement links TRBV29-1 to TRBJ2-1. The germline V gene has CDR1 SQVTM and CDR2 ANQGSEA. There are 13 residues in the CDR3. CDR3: CSVAWATHPEQFF.

Here the CDR3 reads CASSWTTRGTQYF. This chain uses TRBV5-1 with TRBJ2-5; TCRdb outputs TRBD1, but without DNA this stays unchecked. CDR3 length: 13 amino acids. Germline V gives CDR1 SGHRS, CDR2 YFSETQ. The complete variable domain, with remaining parts taken from reference TRBV5-1 and TRBJ2-5, reads KAGVTQTPRYLIKTRGQQVTLSCSPISGHRSVSWYQQTPGQGLQFLFEYFSETQRNKGNFPGRFSGRQFSNSRSEMNVSTLELGDSALYLCASSWTTRGTQYFGPGTRLLVL.

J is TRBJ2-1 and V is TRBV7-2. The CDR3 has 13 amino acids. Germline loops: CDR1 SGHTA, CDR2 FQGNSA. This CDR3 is CASTGGTYNEQFF.

CDR3: CASSLYGEGNGYTF. The V and J genes are TRBV7-8 and TRBJ1-2. This CDR3 contains 14 residues. The germline CDR1 and CDR2 sequences are SGHVS and FQNEAQ.

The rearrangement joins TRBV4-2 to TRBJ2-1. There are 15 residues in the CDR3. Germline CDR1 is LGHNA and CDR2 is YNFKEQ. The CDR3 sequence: CASSQVRETYNEQFF.

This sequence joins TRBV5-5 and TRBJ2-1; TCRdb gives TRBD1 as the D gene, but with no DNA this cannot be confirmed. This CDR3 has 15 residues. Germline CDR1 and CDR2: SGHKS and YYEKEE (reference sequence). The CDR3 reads CASSPQTGTPYEQFF.

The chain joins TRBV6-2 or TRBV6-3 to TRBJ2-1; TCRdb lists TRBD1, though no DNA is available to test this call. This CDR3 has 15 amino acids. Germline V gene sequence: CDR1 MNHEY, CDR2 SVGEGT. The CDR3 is CASTPGQGPYNEQFF.

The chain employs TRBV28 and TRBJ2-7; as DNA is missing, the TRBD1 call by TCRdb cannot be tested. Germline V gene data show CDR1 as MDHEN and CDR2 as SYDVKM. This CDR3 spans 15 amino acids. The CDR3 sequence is CASSPIAPNSYEQYF.

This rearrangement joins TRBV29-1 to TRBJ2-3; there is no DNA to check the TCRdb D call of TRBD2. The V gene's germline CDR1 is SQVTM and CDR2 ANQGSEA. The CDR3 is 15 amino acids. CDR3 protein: CSVAGPITSTDTQYF.

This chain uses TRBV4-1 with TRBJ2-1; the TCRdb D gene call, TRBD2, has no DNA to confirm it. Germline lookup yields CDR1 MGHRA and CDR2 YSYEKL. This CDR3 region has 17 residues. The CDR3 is CASSPSTSRSSYNEQFF.

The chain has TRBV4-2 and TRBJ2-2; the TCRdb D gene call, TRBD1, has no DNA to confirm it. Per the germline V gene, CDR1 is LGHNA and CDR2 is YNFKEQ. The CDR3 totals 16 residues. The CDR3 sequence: CASSQDQGQHTGELFF.

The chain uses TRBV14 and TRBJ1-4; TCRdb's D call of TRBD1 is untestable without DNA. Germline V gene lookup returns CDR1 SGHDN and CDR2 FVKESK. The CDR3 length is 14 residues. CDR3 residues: CASSQAGIGEKLFF.

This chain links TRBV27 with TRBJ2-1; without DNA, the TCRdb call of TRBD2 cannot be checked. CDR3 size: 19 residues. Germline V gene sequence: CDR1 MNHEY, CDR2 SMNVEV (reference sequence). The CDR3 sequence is CASSPGLAGGQSSYNEQFF.

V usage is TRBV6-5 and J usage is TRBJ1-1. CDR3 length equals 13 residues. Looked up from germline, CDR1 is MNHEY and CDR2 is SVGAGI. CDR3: CASTPRGNTEAFF.

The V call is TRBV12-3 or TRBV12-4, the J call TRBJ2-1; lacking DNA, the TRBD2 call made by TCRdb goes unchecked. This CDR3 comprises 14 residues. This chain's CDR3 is CASSFEGSRGEQFF.

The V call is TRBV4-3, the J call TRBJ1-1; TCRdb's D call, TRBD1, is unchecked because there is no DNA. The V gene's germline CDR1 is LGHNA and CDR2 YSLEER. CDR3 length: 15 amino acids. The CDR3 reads CASSQYWDRDTEAFF.

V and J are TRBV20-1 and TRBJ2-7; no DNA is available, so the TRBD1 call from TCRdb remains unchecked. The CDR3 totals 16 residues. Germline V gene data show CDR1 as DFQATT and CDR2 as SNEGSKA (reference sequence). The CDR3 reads CSARDPGTGSLDEQYF.

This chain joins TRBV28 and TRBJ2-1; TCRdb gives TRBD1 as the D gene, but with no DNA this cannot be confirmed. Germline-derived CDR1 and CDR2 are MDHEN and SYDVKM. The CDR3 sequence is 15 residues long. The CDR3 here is CASSPRQGSYNEQFF. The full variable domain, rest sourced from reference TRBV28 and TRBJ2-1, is DVKVTQSSRYLVKRTGEKVFLECVQDMDHENMFWYRQDPGLGLRLIYFSYDVKMKEKGDIPEGYSVSREKKERFSLILESASTNQTSMYLCASSPRQGSYNEQFFGPGTRLTVL.

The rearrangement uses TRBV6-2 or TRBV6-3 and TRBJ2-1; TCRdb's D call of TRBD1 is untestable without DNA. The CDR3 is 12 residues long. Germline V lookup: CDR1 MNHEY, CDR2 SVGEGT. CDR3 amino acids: CASSGSGTEQFF.

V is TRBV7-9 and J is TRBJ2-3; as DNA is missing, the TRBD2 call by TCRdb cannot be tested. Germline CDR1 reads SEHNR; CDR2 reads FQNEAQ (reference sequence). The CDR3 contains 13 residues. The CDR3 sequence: CAGYSGGTDTQYF.

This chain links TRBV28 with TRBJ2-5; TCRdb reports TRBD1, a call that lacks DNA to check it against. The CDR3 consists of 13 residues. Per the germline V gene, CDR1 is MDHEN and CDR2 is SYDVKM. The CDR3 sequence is CASSEDSVETQYF.

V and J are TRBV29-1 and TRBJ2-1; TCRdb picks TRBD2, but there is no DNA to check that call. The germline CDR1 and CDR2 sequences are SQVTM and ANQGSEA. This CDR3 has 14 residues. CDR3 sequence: CSVDGPQTRNEQFF.

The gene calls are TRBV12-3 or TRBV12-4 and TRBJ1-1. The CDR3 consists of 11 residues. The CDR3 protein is CASMFDTEAFF.

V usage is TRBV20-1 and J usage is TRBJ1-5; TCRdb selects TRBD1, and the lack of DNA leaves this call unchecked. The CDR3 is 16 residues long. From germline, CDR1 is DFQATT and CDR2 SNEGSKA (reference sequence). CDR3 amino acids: CSVSLGVGGRNQPQHF.

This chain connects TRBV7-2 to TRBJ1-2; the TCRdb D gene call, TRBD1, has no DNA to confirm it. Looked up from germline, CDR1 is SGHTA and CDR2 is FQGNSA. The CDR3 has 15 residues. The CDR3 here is CASSLGGTLRYGYTF.